This T cell receptor beta chain was sequenced in a study of blood T cell repertoires in COVID-19. Sequenced by immunoSEQ multiplex PCR; TCRdb stores in-frame clones only, minus some. The table lists fewer than 250,000 clones, around 90% of them singletons. Germline values: CDR1 MNHEY, CDR2 SVGEGT. The junction had 14 bases not matched to a gene; V was cut back by 4 bases and J by 6 bases. The CDR3 has 16 amino acids. The chain links TRBV6-2 or TRBV6-3 to TRBJ1-1; 7 bases fit TRBD1. Sequencing was done on a sample of PBMCs or T cells enriched from blood (not recorded which). The clonotype was recovered from a woman between 45 and 65 years old with acute COVID-19. This CDR3 is CASSSRQGYGESEAFF. The CDR3 bases are TGTGCCAGCAGTTCGAGACAGGGTTACGGGGAATCTGAAGCTTTCTTT.